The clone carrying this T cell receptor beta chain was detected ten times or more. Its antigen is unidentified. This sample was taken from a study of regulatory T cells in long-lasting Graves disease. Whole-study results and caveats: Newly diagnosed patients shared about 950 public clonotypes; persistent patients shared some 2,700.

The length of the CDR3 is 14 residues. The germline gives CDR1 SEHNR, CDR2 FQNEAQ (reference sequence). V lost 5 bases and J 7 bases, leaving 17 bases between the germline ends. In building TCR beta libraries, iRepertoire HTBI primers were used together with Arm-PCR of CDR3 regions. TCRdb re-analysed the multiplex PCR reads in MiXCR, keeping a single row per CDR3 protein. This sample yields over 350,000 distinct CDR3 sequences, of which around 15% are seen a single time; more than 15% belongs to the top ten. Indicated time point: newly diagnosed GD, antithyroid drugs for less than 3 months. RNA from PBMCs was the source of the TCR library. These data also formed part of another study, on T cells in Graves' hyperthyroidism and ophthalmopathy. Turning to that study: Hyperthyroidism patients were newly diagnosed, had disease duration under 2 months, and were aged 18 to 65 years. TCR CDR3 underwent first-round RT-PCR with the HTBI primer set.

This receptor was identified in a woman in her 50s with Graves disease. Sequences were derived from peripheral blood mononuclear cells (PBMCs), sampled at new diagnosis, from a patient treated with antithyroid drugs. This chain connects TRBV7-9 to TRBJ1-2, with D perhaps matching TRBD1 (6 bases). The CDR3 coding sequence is TGTGCCAGCAGCCCCGTCGGGGGGCGTAGTGGCTACACCTTC. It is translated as CASSPVGGRSGYTF.